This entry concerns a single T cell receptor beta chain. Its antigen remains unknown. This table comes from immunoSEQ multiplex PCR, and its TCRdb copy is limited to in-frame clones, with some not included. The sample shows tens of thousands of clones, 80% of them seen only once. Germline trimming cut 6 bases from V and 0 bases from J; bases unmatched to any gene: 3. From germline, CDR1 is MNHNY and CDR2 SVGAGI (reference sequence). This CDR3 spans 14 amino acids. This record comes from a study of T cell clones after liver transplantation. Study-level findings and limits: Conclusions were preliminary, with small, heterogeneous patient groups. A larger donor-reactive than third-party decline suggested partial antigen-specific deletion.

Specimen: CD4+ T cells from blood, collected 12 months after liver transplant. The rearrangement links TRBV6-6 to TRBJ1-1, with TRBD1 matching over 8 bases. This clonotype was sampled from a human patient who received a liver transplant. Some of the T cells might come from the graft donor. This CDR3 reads CASRRTGLNTEAFF. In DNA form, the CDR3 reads TGTGCCAGCAGGAGGACAGGGCTGAACACTGAAGCTTTCTTT.